This T cell receptor (beta chain) was documented in a study of blood T cell repertoires in COVID-19. Study overall: Nucleic acid was either cDNA or gDNA, and it came from T cells, B-cell-depleted T cells, or PBMCs.

Germline CDR1 and CDR2: KGHSH and LQKENI. The CDR3 is 15 residues long. V was cut by 5 bases and J by 0 bases, with 10 bases left in between. Profiling relied on immunoSEQ multiplex PCR, and the TCRdb table lists in-frame clones only, not all of them. The table includes 300,000 to 350,000 clones, over 80% detected once. Categorization into cohorts depended on clinical history that participants reported. The chain employs TRBV18 and TRBJ1-4; D remains unclear. Source material: PBMCs or T cells enriched from blood (not recorded which). The receptor was derived from a man aged 25-45 years who had recovered from COVID-19. The CDR3 loop is CASSRGDATNEKLFF. The CDR3 DNA follows: TGTGCCAGCTCAAGAGGAGACGCAACTAATGAAAAACTGTTTTTT.